This is a list of T cell receptor beta chains from one sample in a study of human T cells and chemical hapten exposure. One entry per CDR3 protein results from TCRdb running MiXCR on the RACE reads. This sample has 60,000 to 90,000 distinct CDR3 sequences; 8.6% occur once, and the top ten carry about 1.7%. Sequencing was performed on whole blood. Every receptor here comes from a female donor in good health. Some clones in this sample may be carry-over from other donors' samples. The conserved cysteine and the conserved F or W are not part of the CDR3 here. Each record gives: CDR3 length, V gene, D gene, clone size, J gene, CDR3 protein. D genes are given only for firm matches. Some rows have no size entry. The others give once, few or many, or a class for an expanded clone.

>10|TRBV6-2/TRBV6-3|-|few|TRBJ1-4
ASSTGGEKLF
>15|TRBV11-1|-|-|TRBJ2-1
ASSLPRLGGGRNEQF
>12|TRBV16|-|few|TRBJ1-5
ASSPIGSNQPQH
>15|TRBV27|TRBD1|-|TRBJ1-6
ASGDRELRSYNSPLH
>12|TRBV20-1|-|many|TRBJ1-2
SARGAKTNYGYT
>16|TRBV20-1|-|few|TRBJ1-6
SARDSGEPRAYNSPLH
>13|TRBV27|-|many|TRBJ1-2
ASSFTSTGRYGYT
>13|TRBV20-1|TRBD1|many|TRBJ1-2
SARGAGGSLYGYT
>13|TRBV19|-|-|TRBJ2-1
ASTPWGVGGNEQF
>16|TRBV6-5|TRBD1|many|TRBJ1-4
ASSSRRTGGKRNEKLF
>15|TRBV6-5|-|many|TRBJ1-6
ASSPGRLGTYNSPLH
>11|TRBV24-1|-|many|TRBJ1-5
ATSRGTDQPQH
>12|TRBV6-2/TRBV6-3|-|many|TRBJ2-3
ASSRGPSTDTQY
>14|TRBV20-1|TRBD2|many|TRBJ2-3
SARDRLAGGTDTQY
>13|TRBV2|-|many|TRBJ1-5
ASSVEAGSNQPQH
>14|TRBV18|-|many|TRBJ2-7
ASSPPRTQGGGEQY
>10|TRBV18|-|many|TRBJ2-3
ASSDQGDTQY
>9|TRBV29-1|-|many|TRBJ2-3
SAKYLSTQY
>13|TRBV2|TRBD1|many|TRBJ2-4
ASRHRDRGPNIQY
>11|TRBV20-1|-|many|TRBJ2-2
RPSGENTGELF
>11|TRBV18|-|many|TRBJ1-1
ASSPGVNTEAF
>12|TRBV9|-|-|TRBJ1-2
ASRSNLAGDGYT